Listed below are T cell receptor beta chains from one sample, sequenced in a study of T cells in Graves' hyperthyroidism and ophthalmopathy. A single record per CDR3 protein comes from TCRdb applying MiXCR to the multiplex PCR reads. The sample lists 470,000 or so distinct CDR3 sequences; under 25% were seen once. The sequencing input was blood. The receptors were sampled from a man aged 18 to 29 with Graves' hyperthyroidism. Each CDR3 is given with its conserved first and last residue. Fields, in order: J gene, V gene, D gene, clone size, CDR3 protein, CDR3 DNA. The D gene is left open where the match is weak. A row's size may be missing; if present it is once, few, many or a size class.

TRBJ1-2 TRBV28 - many CASSFSPGNGYTF TGTGCCAGCAGTTTCTCCCCCGGGAATGGCTACACCTTC
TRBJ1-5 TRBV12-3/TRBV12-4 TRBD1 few CASSSETGASGQPQHF TGTGCCAGCAGTTCCGAGACAGGGGCGTCGGGTCAGCCCCAGCATTTT
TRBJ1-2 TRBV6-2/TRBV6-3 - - CASSSTGRVNYGYTF TGTGCCAGCAGTTCCACCGGAAGAGTGAACTATGGCTACACCTTC
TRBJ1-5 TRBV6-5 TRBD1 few CASSSTGARNQPQHF TGTGCCAGCAGTAGCACAGGGGCTCGGAATCAGCCCCAGCATTTT
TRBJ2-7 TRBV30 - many CAWSESGTEQYF TGTGCCTGGAGTGAATCAGGGACCGAGCAGTACTTC
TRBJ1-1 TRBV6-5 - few CASSYGDGTEAFF TGTGCCAGCAGTTATGGGGATGGCACTGAAGCGTTCTTT
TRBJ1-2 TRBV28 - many CASSLKPGSYGYTF TGTGCCAGCAGTTTAAAGCCGGGGAGCTATGGCTACACCTTC
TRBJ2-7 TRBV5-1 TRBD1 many CASSVSQGARYEQYF TGCGCCAGCAGCGTGTCACAGGGGGCACGCTACGAGCAGTACTTC
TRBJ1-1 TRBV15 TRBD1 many CATSREWTGGNTEAFF TGTGCCACCAGCAGAGAATGGACAGGGGGAAACACTGAAGCTTTCTTT
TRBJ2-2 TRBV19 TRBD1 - CASRNPPPGTGHTGELFF TGTGCCAGTAGAAACCCACCCCCAGGGACAGGGCACACCGGGGAGCTGTTTTTT
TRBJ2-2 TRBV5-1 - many CASSLLSANTGELFF TGCGCCAGCAGCTTGCTTTCAGCGAACACCGGGGAGCTGTTTTTT
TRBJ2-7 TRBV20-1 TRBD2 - CSARDFWDGRSYEQYF TGCAGTGCTAGAGATTTTTGGGACGGGAGGTCCTACGAGCAGTACTTC
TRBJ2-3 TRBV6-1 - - CASSPPLVGTQYF TGTGCCAGCAGTCCCCCTCTGGTGGGTACGCAGTATTTT
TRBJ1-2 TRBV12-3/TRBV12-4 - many CASSLSGTNGYTF TGTGCCAGCAGTTTATCTGGAACGAATGGCTACACCTTC
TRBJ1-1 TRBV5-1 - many CASSLTPSGWSTEAFF TGCGCCAGCAGCTTGACTCCCTCAGGGTGGAGCACTGAAGCTTTCTTT
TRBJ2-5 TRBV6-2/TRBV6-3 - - CASSYAGYDSQHQETQYF TGTGCCAGCAGTTACGCCGGCTACGACAGTCAGCACCAAGAGACCCAGTACTTC
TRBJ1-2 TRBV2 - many CASTNGYTF TGTGCCAGCACGAATGGCTACACCTTC
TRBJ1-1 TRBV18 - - CASSPPGTAGNTEAFF TGTGCCAGCTCACCACCGGGAACAGCGGGGAACACTGAAGCTTTCTTT
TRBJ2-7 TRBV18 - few CASSPLHEGLAYEQYF TGTGCCAGCTCACCACTGCACGAAGGGCTGGCCTACGAGCAGTACTTC
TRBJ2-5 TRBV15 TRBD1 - CATSSGQGYQETQYF TGTGCCACCAGCTCGGGACAGGGGTACCAAGAGACCCAGTACTTC
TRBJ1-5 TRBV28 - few CASSLPTGNSNQPQHF TGTGCCAGCAGTTTACCCACAGGGAATAGCAATCAGCCCCAGCATTTT
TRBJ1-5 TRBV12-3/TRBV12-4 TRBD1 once CASRPGQGAFHQPQHF TGTGCCAGCAGACCCGGACAGGGGGCGTTTCATCAGCCCCAGCATTTT
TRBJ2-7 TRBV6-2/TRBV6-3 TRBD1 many CASYGTGDPYEQYF TGTGCCAGTTACGGGACAGGGGACCCCTACGAGCAGTACTTC
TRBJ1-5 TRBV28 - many CASETGNQPQHF TGTGCCAGCGAGACGGGCAATCAGCCCCAGCATTTT
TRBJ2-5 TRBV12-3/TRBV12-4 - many CASSGLLSETQYF TGTGCCAGCAGTGGACTGCTTAGTGAGACCCAGTACTTC
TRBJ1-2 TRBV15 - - CATSIQDVYGYTF TGTGCCACCAGCATACAGGATGTCTATGGCTACACCTTC
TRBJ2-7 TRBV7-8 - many CASSGRDRTYEQYF TGTGCCAGCAGCGGTAGGGACCGTACCTACGAGCAGTACTTC
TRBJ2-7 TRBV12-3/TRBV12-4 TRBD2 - CASSHRGSGLTRVYEQYF TGTGCCAGCAGTCACCGGGGTAGCGGGCTAACAAGAGTCTACGAGCAGTACTTC
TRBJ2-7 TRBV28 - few CASSLGPISYEQYF TGTGCCAGCAGTTTGGGGCCGATTTCCTACGAGCAGTACTTC
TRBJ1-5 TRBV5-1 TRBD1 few CASSLVAGGVYSNQPQHF TGCGCCAGCAGCTTGGTGGCAGGGGGCGTTTATAGCAATCAGCCCCAGCATTTT
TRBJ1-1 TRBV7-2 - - CASRFAAREAFF TGTGCCAGCAGGTTCGCGGCTCGGGAAGCTTTCTTT
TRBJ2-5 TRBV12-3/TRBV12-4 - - CASSLVWGAQGETQYF TGTGCCAGCAGCTTAGTGTGGGGGGCCCAGGGAGAGACCCAGTACTTC
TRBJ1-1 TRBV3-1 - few CASSQVGMEAFF TGTGCCAGCAGCCAAGTTGGTATGGAAGCTTTCTTT
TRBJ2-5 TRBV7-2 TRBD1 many CASSAIDRVRETQYF TGTGCCAGCAGCGCAATAGACAGGGTGCGCGAGACCCAGTACTTC
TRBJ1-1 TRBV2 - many CASSERLLLNTEAFF TGTGCCAGCAGTGAACGGCTACTTCTGAACACTGAAGCTTTCTTT
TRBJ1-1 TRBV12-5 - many CTSRDGWVTEAFF TGTACTAGCCGGGACGGTTGGGTCACTGAAGCTTTCTTT
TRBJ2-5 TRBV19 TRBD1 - CASSTTGGETQYF TGTGCCAGTAGTACCACAGGGGGAGAGACCCAGTACTTC